A selection of T cell receptor beta chains follows, all from one sample in a study of CD8+CD57+ T cells in acquired aplastic anemia. TCRdb processed the reads anew with MiXCR; each CDR3 protein has one entry. This repertoire shows some 160,000 distinct CDR3 sequences, 45% to 55% found once; its top ten account for roughly 29%. The sample was sorted CD4+, CD8+, or CD8+CD57+ T cells (not recorded which) from PBMCs. These TCRs come from a human donor with aplastic anemia. CDR3s include the opening cysteine and the closing phenylalanine or tryptophan. Each record gives: J gene, V gene, D gene, clone size, CDR3 protein, CDR3 DNA. D genes are given only for firm matches. Size values are once, few and many counts, or a class for expanded clones, and some rows have none.

J gene: TRBJ2-7
V gene: TRBV10-2
D gene: NA
clone size: NA
CDR3 protein: CASGPGLGPCEQYF
CDR3 DNA: TGCGCCAGCGGACCGGGCCTTGGCCCCTGCGAGCAGTACTTC

J gene: TRBJ2-7
V gene: TRBV5-1
D gene: NA
clone size: many
CDR3 protein: CASSEAGLYTYEQYF
CDR3 DNA: TGCGCCAGCAGCGAGGCGGGACTCTACACCTACGAGCAGTACTTC

J gene: TRBJ2-7
V gene: TRBV18
D gene: NA
clone size: few
CDR3 protein: CASSPADEVGGEQYF
CDR3 DNA: TGTGCCAGCTCACCTGCGGATGAGGTGGGGGGCGAGCAGTACTTC

J gene: TRBJ2-7
V gene: TRBV6-1
D gene: TRBD2
clone size: NA
CDR3 protein: CASSPGTSGRDEQYF
CDR3 DNA: TGTGCCAGCAGTCCGGGGACTAGCGGGAGGGACGAGCAGTACTTC

J gene: TRBJ2-7
V gene: TRBV7-6
D gene: NA
clone size: few
CDR3 protein: CASSSQVGNGEQYF
CDR3 DNA: TGTGCCAGCAGCTCGCAGGTGGGGAATGGGGAGCAGTACTTC

J gene: TRBJ1-3
V gene: TRBV6-1
D gene: NA
clone size: many
CDR3 protein: CASSIATGNTIYF
CDR3 DNA: TGTGCCAGCAGTATCGCGACGGGAAACACCATATATTTT

J gene: TRBJ2-1
V gene: TRBV2
D gene: NA
clone size: NA
CDR3 protein: CASSLTRTGSYNEQFF
CDR3 DNA: TGTGCCAGCAGTCTAACCCGGACTGGGAGCTACAATGAGCAGTTCTTC

J gene: TRBJ2-1
V gene: TRBV7-8
D gene: TRBD1
clone size: NA
CDR3 protein: CASSSDRGPTDEQFF
CDR3 DNA: TGTGCCAGCAGCTCGGACAGGGGTCCTACCGATGAGCAGTTCTTC

J gene: TRBJ2-5
V gene: TRBV5-1
D gene: NA
clone size: NA
CDR3 protein: CASSFSQTQYF
CDR3 DNA: TGCGCCAGCAGCTTCTCTCAGACCCAGTACTTC

J gene: TRBJ1-3
V gene: TRBV10-3
D gene: NA
clone size: once
CDR3 protein: CAISEFSRVDRNTIYF
CDR3 DNA: TGTGCCATCAGTGAGTTCAGCAGGGTGGATCGAAACACCATATATTTT

J gene: TRBJ1-6
V gene: TRBV29-1
D gene: TRBD1
clone size: few
CDR3 protein: CSARLGTANSPLHF
CDR3 DNA: TGCAGCGCGCGCCTCGGGACAGCTAATTCACCCCTCCACTTT

J gene: TRBJ2-3
V gene: TRBV9
D gene: TRBD2
clone size: many
CDR3 protein: CASSSGTSGDTQYF
CDR3 DNA: TGTGCCAGCAGCTCCGGGACTAGCGGAGATACGCAGTATTTT

J gene: TRBJ2-5
V gene: TRBV25-1
D gene: TRBD2
clone size: NA
CDR3 protein: CASSVPAGGGETQYF
CDR3 DNA: TGTGCCAGCAGTGTCCCCGCGGGAGGGGGGGAGACCCAGTACTTC

J gene: TRBJ1-3
V gene: TRBV5-4
D gene: TRBD1
clone size: NA
CDR3 protein: CASSFAISLRQGTTIYF
CDR3 DNA: TGTGCCAGCAGCTTCGCTATCTCCCTGCGACAGGGTACCACCATATATTTT

J gene: TRBJ2-1
V gene: TRBV24-1
D gene: NA
clone size: NA
CDR3 protein: CATSDRAGEQFF
CDR3 DNA: TGTGCCACCAGTGACCGGGCAGGTGAGCAGTTCTTC

J gene: TRBJ1-4
V gene: TRBV12-3/TRBV12-4
D gene: NA
clone size: many
CDR3 protein: CASTAKGEKLFF
CDR3 DNA: TGTGCCAGCACCGCGAAAGGGGAAAAACTGTTTTTT

J gene: TRBJ1-2
V gene: TRBV9
D gene: TRBD1
clone size: many
CDR3 protein: CASSPTGDREAYTF
CDR3 DNA: TGTGCCAGCAGCCCCACGGGGGACAGGGAGGCGTACACCTTC

J gene: TRBJ1-3
V gene: TRBV7-3
D gene: NA
clone size: once
CDR3 protein: CASSLRVNTIYF
CDR3 DNA: TGTGCCAGCAGCCTAAGGGTAAACACCATATATTTT

J gene: TRBJ2-3
V gene: TRBV7-2
D gene: NA
clone size: NA
CDR3 protein: CASSLGTYTQYF
CDR3 DNA: TGTGCCAGCAGCTTAGGGACTTATACGCAGTATTTT

J gene: TRBJ1-2
V gene: TRBV6-5
D gene: NA
clone size: many
CDR3 protein: CASSYGGRYGYTF
CDR3 DNA: TGTGCCAGCAGTTACGGAGGGCGCTACGGCTACACCTTC

J gene: TRBJ2-5
V gene: TRBV29-1
D gene: NA
clone size: NA
CDR3 protein: CSAALEYQETQYF
CDR3 DNA: TGCAGCGCCGCGCTTGAGTACCAAGAGACCCAGTACTTC

J gene: TRBJ1-1
V gene: TRBV5-6
D gene: NA
clone size: many
CDR3 protein: CASSLKYQHLLRTEAFF
CDR3 DNA: TGTGCCAGCAGCTTGAAATATCAACACCTTCTCAGGACTGAAGCTTTCTTT

J gene: TRBJ2-2
V gene: TRBV9
D gene: NA
clone size: many
CDR3 protein: CASSVGQHTGELFF
CDR3 DNA: TGTGCCAGCAGCGTAGGACAGCACACCGGGGAGCTGTTTTTT

J gene: TRBJ2-7
V gene: TRBV6-1
D gene: TRBD1
clone size: many
CDR3 protein: CAGTPGQGYDEQYF
CDR3 DNA: TGTGCCGGCACTCCGGGACAGGGGTACGACGAGCAGTACTTC

J gene: TRBJ2-3
V gene: TRBV12-3/TRBV12-4
D gene: NA
clone size: NA
CDR3 protein: CASSLVGLRTDTQYF
CDR3 DNA: TGTGCCAGCAGTTTAGTGGGACTTCGCACAGATACGCAGTATTTT

J gene: TRBJ2-7
V gene: TRBV20-1
D gene: NA
clone size: many
CDR3 protein: CSAREVQGYEQYF
CDR3 DNA: TGCAGTGCTAGAGAGGTTCAGGGCTACGAGCAGTACTTC

J gene: TRBJ2-7
V gene: TRBV4-2
D gene: TRBD2
clone size: NA
CDR3 protein: CASSQPQGLAHEQYF
CDR3 DNA: TGTGCCAGCAGCCAACCACAAGGACTAGCGCACGAGCAGTACTTC

J gene: TRBJ2-7
V gene: TRBV6-5
D gene: TRBD2
clone size: many
CDR3 protein: CASSALAGTYEQYF
CDR3 DNA: TGTGCCAGCAGTGCCCTAGCGGGAACATACGAGCAGTACTTC

J gene: TRBJ2-7
V gene: TRBV20-1
D gene: NA
clone size: NA
CDR3 protein: CSARDIQANPYEQYF
CDR3 DNA: TGCAGTGCTAGAGATATACAGGCGAATCCCTACGAGCAGTACTTC

J gene: TRBJ1-5
V gene: TRBV19
D gene: NA
clone size: NA
CDR3 protein: CASSSGSQHF
CDR3 DNA: TGTGCCAGTAGTTCGGGATCCCAGCATTTT

J gene: TRBJ1-2
V gene: TRBV10-3
D gene: TRBD1
clone size: NA
CDR3 protein: CAIRGTAFNYGYTF
CDR3 DNA: TGTGCCATCAGGGGGACAGCCTTTAACTATGGCTACACCTTC

J gene: TRBJ2-5
V gene: TRBV20-1
D gene: NA
clone size: NA
CDR3 protein: CSARDGETQYF
CDR3 DNA: TGCAGTGCTAGAGATGGAGAGACCCAGTACTTC

J gene: TRBJ1-2
V gene: TRBV5-1
D gene: NA
clone size: NA
CDR3 protein: CASSLQPTSGGYTF
CDR3 DNA: TGCGCCAGCAGCTTGCAGCCTACCTCGGGAGGCTACACCTTC

J gene: TRBJ1-1
V gene: TRBV2
D gene: NA
clone size: NA
CDR3 protein: CASVWNTEAFF
CDR3 DNA: TGTGCCAGCGTCTGGAACACTGAAGCTTTCTTT

J gene: TRBJ1-2
V gene: TRBV19
D gene: NA
clone size: NA
CDR3 protein: CASSMTPGGLYGYTF
CDR3 DNA: TGTGCCAGTAGTATGACGCCAGGAGGGCTCTATGGCTACACCTTC

J gene: TRBJ2-3
V gene: TRBV10-3
D gene: NA
clone size: few
CDR3 protein: CAIKGAFRTDTQYF
CDR3 DNA: TGTGCCATCAAAGGGGCATTTAGGACAGATACGCAGTATTTT

J gene: TRBJ1-5
V gene: TRBV19
D gene: NA
clone size: few
CDR3 protein: CASSYPPQPQHF
CDR3 DNA: TGTGCCAGTAGTTACCCTCCTCAGCCCCAGCATTTT